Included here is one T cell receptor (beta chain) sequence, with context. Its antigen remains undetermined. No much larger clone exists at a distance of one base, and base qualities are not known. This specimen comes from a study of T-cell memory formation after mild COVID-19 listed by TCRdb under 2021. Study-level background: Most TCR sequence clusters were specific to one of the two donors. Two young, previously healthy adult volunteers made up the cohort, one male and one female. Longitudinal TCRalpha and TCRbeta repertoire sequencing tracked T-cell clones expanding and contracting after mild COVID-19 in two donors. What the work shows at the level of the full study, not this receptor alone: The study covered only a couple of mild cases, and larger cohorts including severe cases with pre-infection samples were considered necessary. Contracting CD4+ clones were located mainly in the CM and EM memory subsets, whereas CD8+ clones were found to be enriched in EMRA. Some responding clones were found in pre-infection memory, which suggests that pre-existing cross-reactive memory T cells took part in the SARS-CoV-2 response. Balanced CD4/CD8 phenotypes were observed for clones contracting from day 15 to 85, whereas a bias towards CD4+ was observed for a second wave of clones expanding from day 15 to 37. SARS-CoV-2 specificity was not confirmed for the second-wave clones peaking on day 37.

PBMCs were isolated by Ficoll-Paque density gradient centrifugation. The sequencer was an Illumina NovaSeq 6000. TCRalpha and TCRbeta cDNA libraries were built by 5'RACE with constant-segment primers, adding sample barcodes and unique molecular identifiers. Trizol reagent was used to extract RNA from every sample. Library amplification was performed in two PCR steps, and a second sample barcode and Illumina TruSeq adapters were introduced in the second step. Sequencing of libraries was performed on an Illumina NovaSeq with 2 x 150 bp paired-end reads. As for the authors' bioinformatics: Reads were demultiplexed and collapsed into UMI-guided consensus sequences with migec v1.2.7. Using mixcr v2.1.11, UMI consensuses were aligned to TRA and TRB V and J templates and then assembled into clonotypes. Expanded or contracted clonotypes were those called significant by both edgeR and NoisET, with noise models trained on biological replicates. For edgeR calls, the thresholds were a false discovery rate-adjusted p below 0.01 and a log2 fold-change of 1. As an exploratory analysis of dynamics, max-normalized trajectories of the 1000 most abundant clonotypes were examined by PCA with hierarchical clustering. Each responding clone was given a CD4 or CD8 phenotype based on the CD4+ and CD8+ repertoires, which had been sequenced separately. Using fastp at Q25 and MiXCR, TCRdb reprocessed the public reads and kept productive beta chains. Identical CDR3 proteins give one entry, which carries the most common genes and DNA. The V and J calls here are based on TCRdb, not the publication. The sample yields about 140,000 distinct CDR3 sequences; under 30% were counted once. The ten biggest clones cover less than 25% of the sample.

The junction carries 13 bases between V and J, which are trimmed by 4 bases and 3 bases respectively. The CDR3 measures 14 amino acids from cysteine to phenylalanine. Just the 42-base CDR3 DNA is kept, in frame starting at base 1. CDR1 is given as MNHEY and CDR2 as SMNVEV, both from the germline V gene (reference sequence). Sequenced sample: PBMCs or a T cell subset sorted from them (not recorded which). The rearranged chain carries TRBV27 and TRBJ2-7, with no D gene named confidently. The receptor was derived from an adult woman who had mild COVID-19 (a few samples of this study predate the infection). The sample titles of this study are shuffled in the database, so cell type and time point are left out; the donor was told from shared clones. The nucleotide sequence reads TGTGCCAGCAGTTCAATCCGCCTAAGCTACGAGCAGTACTTC. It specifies CASSSIRLSYEQYF.